This record covers a single T cell receptor beta chain. The CDR3 has 15 residues. The V gene's germline CDR1 is MDHEN and CDR2 SYDVKM. V gave up 7 bases and J gave up 0 bases, with 13 bases separating them. This sample stems from a study of control samples from healthy donors and cancer patients. Clones were read by immunoSEQ multiplex PCR, and TCRdb kept only the in-frame ones, dropping some. The data show 350,000 to 450,000 clones, with over 75% seen just once and 5% to 7% held by the top ten. This rearrangement joins TRBV28 to TRBJ1-3; a weak D match, TRBD1 (5 bases). This clonotype originated in a man aged 35-49 years with head and neck cancer. Input material: PBMCs. The CDR3 reads CASNVLGTSGNTIYF. The CDR3 bases are TGTGCCAGCAATGTGTTGGGGACCTCTGGAAACACCATATATTTT.